Each of the 32 T cell receptor beta chains below was sequenced from the same sample in a study of blood T cell repertoires in COVID-19. Some clones are missing from TCRdb's copy, which holds only in-frame ones; the method was immunoSEQ multiplex PCR. The data hold hundreds of thousands of clones, with around 88% observed a single time. The sample comprised peripheral blood. These receptors were obtained from a woman between 50 and 59 years old with COVID-19, enrolled during active disease.

The V and J genes are TRBV5-1 and TRBJ1-2; possibly TRBD1 for D (5 bases). The CDR3 covers 14 residues. Trimming left V 0 bases short and J 7 bases short, with 13 bases between. CDR1 and CDR2 (germline): SGHRS, YFSETQ. In DNA, the CDR3 is TGCGCCAGCAGCTTGGCCATAGACAGTCTTGGCTACACCTTC. The encoded protein is CASSLAIDSLGYTF. Together with reference TRBV5-1 and TRBJ1-2, the CDR3 gives the full variable domain: KAGVTQTPRYLIKTRGQQVTLSCSPISGHRSVSWYQQTPGQGLQFLFEYFSETQRNKGNFPGRFSGRQFSNSRSEMNVSTLELGDSALYLCASSLAIDSLGYTFGSGTRLTVV.

The J gene is TRBJ1-4, the V gene TRBV2; 10 bases are a match to TRBD1. CDR1 and CDR2 (germline): SNHLY, FYNNEI. Germline trimming cut 3 bases from V and 10 bases from J; bases unmatched to any gene: 8. The CDR3 has 15 amino acids. For the CDR3, the DNA is TGTGCCAGCAGTGATGGGACAGGGGCTCTCGGAAAACTGTTTTTT. It is translated as CASSDGTGALGKLFF.

J is TRBJ2-1 and V is TRBV7-7, with D uncertain. The length of the CDR3 is 12 residues. The germline V gene encodes CDR1 SSHAT and CDR2 FNYEAQ (reference sequence). Trimming left V 0 bases short and J 9 bases short, with 6 bases between. The CDR3 loop reads CASSLAGGEQFF. The DNA for the CDR3 is TGTGCCAGCAGCTTAGCCGGCGGTGAGCAGTTCTTC.

As DNA, the CDR3 is TGTGCCAGCAGTCGAGAGGCAGGGCTGGCTTTCTTT. It specifies CASSREAGLAFF. This chain joins TRBV2 and TRBJ1-1, with D perhaps matching TRBD1 (5 bases). CDR3 length: 12 residues. Trimming cost V 5 bases and J 11 bases, with 15 bases left between them. Germline V gives CDR1 SNHLY, CDR2 FYNNEI.

This clone was counted only a few times. This chain uses TRBV5-6 with TRBJ1-3, with a weak D call TRBD1 (5 bases). Deletions cut 3 bases from V and 0 bases from J, with 10 bases between. In germline, CDR1 is SGHDT, CDR2 YYEEEE. The CDR3 totals 15 residues. DNA of the CDR3: TGTGCCAGCAGCTACAGCGGGGCCTCTGGAAACACCATATATTTT. Its translation: CASSYSGASGNTIYF.

CDR3 sequence: CASSPGRDRGQNTEAFF. The CDR3 coding sequence is TGTGCCAGCAGCCCCGGCCGGGACAGGGGACAGAACACTGAAGCTTTCTTT. The V call is TRBV3-1 (or the pseudogene TRBV3-2), the J call TRBJ1-1; 10 bases match TRBD1. Germline lookup yields CDR1 LGHDT and CDR2 YNNKEL (reference sequence). This CDR3 comprises 17 residues. Trimming at V came to 4 bases and at J to 1 base, leaving 9 bases not matched to a gene.

In its sample, this clone was seen once. The V call is TRBV6-5, the J call TRBJ2-4; D gene uncertain. Germline V gives CDR1 MNHEY, CDR2 SVGAGI. The germline V and J ends were trimmed by 6 bases and 2 bases, with 11 bases remaining between them. This CDR3 is 14 amino acids long. CDR3 DNA: TGTGCCAGCAGCCAAACACCCTCCAAAAACATTCAGTACTTC. It codes for CASSQTPSKNIQYF.

The rearrangement links TRBV2 to TRBJ1-2; 8 bases are shared with TRBD1. This CDR3 contains 14 residues. Per germline, CDR1 SNHLY and CDR2 FYNNEI. Trimming removed 5 bases from V and 7 bases from J; junction bases left unmatched: 9. The CDR3 spells CASSLSDRVAGYTF. The CDR3 region has the DNA TGTGCCAGCAGTCTCTCGGACAGGGTTGCTGGCTACACCTTC.

This chain joins TRBV7-7 and TRBJ2-1; the match to TRBD1 covers 9 bases. Germline V CDR1 and CDR2: SSHAT, FNYEAQ (reference sequence). V lost 5 bases, J lost 10 bases, and 6 bases stayed unmatched. There are 13 residues in the CDR3. The CDR3 nucleotides read TGTGCCAGCAGCCCGGACAGGGGTGGCGAGCAGTTCTTC. It codes for CASSPDRGGEQFF.

V is TRBV6-5 and J is TRBJ1-1, with TRBD1 as a possible D gene (6 bases). CDR3 length: 14 amino acids. Germline-derived CDR1 and CDR2 are MNHEY and SVGAGI. Trimming took 5 bases from V and 4 from J, leaving 14 bases between them. DNA for the CDR3: TGTGCCAGCAGTCCGGACAGCCTGGGCACTGAAGCTTTCTTT. Protein: CASSPDSLGTEAFF.

The rearrangement joins TRBV6-6 to TRBJ2-6; unclear D gene. Trimming stripped 4 bases from V and 3 bases from J, with 13 bases between. Germline V lookup: CDR1 MNHNY, CDR2 SVGAGI (reference sequence). This CDR3 has 16 amino acids. The CDR3 is CASSSVGSLGANVLTF. CDR3 in DNA: TGTGCCAGCAGTTCGGTGGGTAGCCTTGGGGCCAACGTCCTGACTTTC.

The genes are TRBV3-1 (or the pseudogene TRBV3-2) and TRBJ1-3; 9 bases agree with TRBD1. J gave up 2 bases and V 4 bases, and 0 bases lay outside the gene matches. CDR1 is LGHDT and CDR2 is YNNKEL in the germline V gene (reference sequence). This CDR3 contains 14 residues. The CDR3 bases are TGTGCCAGCAGCCGACAGGGGGCTGGAAACACCATATATTTT. It codes for CASSRQGAGNTIYF.

The chain has TRBV27 and TRBJ2-7; D possibly corresponds to TRBD1 (6 bases). V shed 3 bases and J shed 3 bases, with 15 bases lying between them. In germline, CDR1 is MNHEY, CDR2 SMNVEV (reference sequence). The CDR3 covers 15 residues. The CDR3 loop reads CASSFNRATLYEQYF. CDR3 nucleotides: TGTGCCAGCAGTTTTAACAGGGCCACCCTCTACGAGCAGTACTTC.

This chain joins TRBV10-1 and TRBJ2-1; weak D call: TRBD1 (5 bases). Germline V gives CDR1 WNHNN, CDR2 SYGVQD (reference sequence). The CDR3 contains 15 residues. Trimming cost V 2 bases and J 4 bases, with 12 bases left between them. The CDR3 reads CASSEGAGVYNEQFF. CDR3 coding DNA: TGCGCCAGCAGTGAGGGGGCAGGAGTTTACAATGAGCAGTTCTTC.

The chain couples TRBV5-5 to TRBJ2-1; D is perhaps TRBD2 (5 bases). Germline CDR1 SGHKS, CDR2 YYEKEE (reference sequence). Trimming cost V 4 bases and J 4 bases, with 9 bases left between them. CDR3 length: 13 residues. CDR3 bases: TGTGCCAGCAGCGCACTAGGTTACAATGAGCAGTTCTTC. Translated: CASSALGYNEQFF.

V usage is TRBV27 and J usage is TRBJ2-1; 10 bases map to TRBD2. CDR3 length: 15 residues. V shed 7 bases, J shed 8 bases, and the junction held 11 bases outside the gene matches. Germline loops: CDR1 MNHEY, CDR2 SMNVEV (reference sequence). DNA for the CDR3: TGTGCCAGCAAGACCAGCGGGGGGGCTCGCTATGAGCAGTTCTTC. Protein sequence: CASKTSGGARYEQFF.

Note on this clone: Other DNA sequences in the same sample also yield this CDR3. V gene TRBV19 combines with J gene TRBJ1-5; TRBD1 aligns across 8 bases. CDR1 and CDR2 from the germline V gene are LNHDA and SQIVND (reference sequence). V dropped 6 bases and J dropped 2; count of bases not matched to a gene: 6. The length of the CDR3 is 15 residues. CDR3 loop: CASSPTGAGNQPQHF. CDR3 nucleotide sequence: TGTGCCAGTAGCCCGACAGGGGCCGGCAATCAGCCCCAGCATTTT.

The V gene is TRBV29-1, the J gene TRBJ2-4, with 7 bases lining up with TRBD1. Germline CDR1 SQVTM, CDR2 ANQGSEA. V lost 4 bases to trimming and J lost 6 bases; unmatched junction nucleotides: 12. The CDR3 contains 15 residues. CDR3 coding DNA: TGCAGCGTTGGGGGCGAGGGGGCCGGAGGAAACATTCAGTACTTC. Encoded protein: CSVGGEGAGGNIQYF.

This rearrangement joins TRBV12-5 to TRBJ2-3; TRBD2 matches 14 bases. Germline trimming cut 4 bases from V and 2 bases from J; bases unmatched to any gene: 2. The CDR3 has 16 residues. In germline, CDR1 is LGHNT, CDR2 FRNRAP. The CDR3 DNA follows: TGTGCTAGTGGTTCGGGACTAGCGGGGGACACAGATACGCAGTATTTT. Translating it yields CASGSGLAGDTDTQYF.

V gene TRBV6-2 or TRBV6-3 combines with J gene TRBJ2-7; the match to TRBD1 covers 7 bases. V shed 6 bases, J shed 0 bases, and the junction held 17 bases outside the gene matches. The CDR3 covers 18 residues. The germline V gene has CDR1 MNHEY and CDR2 SVGEGT. Here the CDR3 reads CASSPDRDLRPFSYEQYF. In DNA form, the CDR3 reads TGTGCCAGCAGCCCTGACAGGGATCTAAGGCCTTTCTCCTACGAGCAGTACTTC.

The chain recombines TRBV9 with TRBJ1-1; D not resolved. The germline gives CDR1 SGDLS, CDR2 YYNGEE. V lost 4 bases and J 1 base, leaving 23 bases between the germline ends. The CDR3 has 18 amino acids. CDR3 bases: TGTGCCAGCAGCCCAACAGCGTATGGTCGAGGGCAGAACACTGAAGCTTTCTTT. Encoded protein: CASSPTAYGRGQNTEAFF.

In its sample, this clone was seen once. The chain recombines TRBV6-1 with TRBJ2-7, with no clear D. Germline CDR1 MNHNS, CDR2 SASEGT. This CDR3 has 14 amino acids. V gave up 3 bases and J gave up 0 bases, with 9 bases separating them. As DNA, the CDR3 is TGTGCCAGCAGTGAGGTCCCGGTCTCCTACGAGCAGTACTTC. Translating gives CASSEVPVSYEQYF.

The genes are TRBV2 and TRBJ2-3; D possibly corresponds to TRBD1 (6 bases). This CDR3 is built from 13 residues. In germline, CDR1 is SNHLY, CDR2 FYNNEI. CDR3 in amino acids: CDSRRGSTDTQYF. The CDR3 DNA is TGTGATTCGCGAAGGGGGAGCACAGATACGCAGTATTTT.

This chain joins TRBV3-1 (or the pseudogene TRBV3-2) and TRBJ1-3, with 7 bases that match TRBD1. The CDR3 runs 14 residues. Trimming took 7 bases from V and 4 from J; bases not matched to a gene: 7. CDR1 LGHDT and CDR2 YNNKEL come from the germline V gene (reference sequence). CDR3 DNA sequence: TGTGCCAGCAACGACAGGGTGGCGGGAAACACCATATATTTT. This gives the protein CASNDRVAGNTIYF.

V is TRBV29-1 and J is TRBJ2-1; D is possibly TRBD2 (6 bases). The CDR3 runs 15 residues. The germline V gene encodes CDR1 SQVTM and CDR2 ANQGSEA. V dropped 6 bases and J dropped 0 bases, with 15 bases sitting between them. The CDR3 DNA reads TGCAGCGTGCCGAAGGAGGGACCCTCCTACAATGAGCAGTTCTTC. Residues: CSVPKEGPSYNEQFF.

The rearrangement links TRBV19 to TRBJ2-2; 8 nucleotides line up with TRBD2. Per germline, CDR1 LNHDA and CDR2 SQIVND (reference sequence). With V trimmed by 1 base and J by 6 bases, 4 bases remained unmatched. CDR3 length: 15 residues. The DNA for the CDR3 is TGTGCCAGTAGTATAGGATCCGGGGGGGCCGGGGAGCTGTTTTTT. Amino acids: CASSIGSGGAGELFF.

The V call is TRBV6-6, the J call TRBJ1-2, with D perhaps TRBD1 (5 bases). Between the trimmed V and J ends, which lost 5 bases and 12 bases, there was a span of 10 bases. Per the germline V gene, CDR1 is MNHNY and CDR2 is SVGAGI (reference sequence). CDR3 size: 10 residues. Here the CDR3 reads CASSRDLHTF. Written as DNA, the CDR3 is TGTGCCAGCAGTAGGGACTTACACACCTTC.

The chain recombines TRBV19 with TRBJ1-5; 10 nucleotides agree with TRBD1. J lost 2 bases, V lost 3 bases, and 10 bases had no gene match. The CDR3 sequence is 18 residues long. Looked up from germline, CDR1 is LNHDA and CDR2 is SQIVND (reference sequence). CDR3 protein: CASSIPGQGPWGNQPQHF. Here the CDR3 DNA reads TGTGCCAGTAGTATTCCGGGACAGGGGCCCTGGGGCAATCAGCCCCAGCATTTT.

Regarding this clone: The sample holds other DNA sequences that translate to the same CDR3. The CDR3 region is CASSFPGQPQHF. The CDR3 nucleotides are TGTGCCAGCAGCTTTCCAGGTCAGCCCCAGCATTTT. The chain is built from TRBV7-9 and TRBJ1-5; D gene ambiguous. This CDR3 is 12 amino acids long. Germline CDR1 is SEHNR and CDR2 is FQNEAQ (reference sequence). Trimming removed 3 bases from V and 6 bases from J, with 6 bases in between.

This rearrangement joins TRBV11-2 to TRBJ1-6, with TRBD1 as a possible D gene (6 bases). Germline CDR1 is SGHAT and CDR2 is FQNNGV. V was clipped by 9 bases and J by 0 bases, with 18 bases between them. The CDR3 loop spans 17 amino acids. The CDR3 DNA follows: TGTGCCAGTGAGGGGGGGTCAAGAGCCTCCTATAATTCACCCCTCCACTTT. Its protein product is CASEGGSRASYNSPLHF.

The chain uses TRBV18 and TRBJ1-2; the match to TRBD1 covers 8 bases. Trimming removed 3 bases from V and 3 bases from J; junction bases left unmatched: 6. Per germline, CDR1 KGHSH and CDR2 LQKENI. The CDR3 has 15 residues. Here the CDR3 DNA reads TGTGCCAGCTCACCGATAACGGGACAGGACTATGGCTACACCTTC. Amino acids: CASSPITGQDYGYTF.

The chain recombines TRBV9 with TRBJ2-5, with 11 nucleotides matching TRBD1. This CDR3 is built from 15 residues. Germline V gene sequence: CDR1 SGDLS, CDR2 YYNGEE. V lost 4 bases to trimming and J lost 2 bases; unmatched junction nucleotides: 4. Written as DNA, the CDR3 is TGTGCCAGCAGCCCTCGGGACAGGGGGCAAGAGACCCAGTACTTC. Translating gives CASSPRDRGQETQYF.